This T cell receptor beta chain stems from a study of molecular identifiers for immune sequencing clone quantification. Each CDR3 protein is one row after TCRdb ran MiXCR on the PCR reads. This table holds approximately 590,000 distinct CDR3 sequences, roughly 23% found once. In germline, CDR1 is SGDLS, CDR2 YYNGEE. The CDR3 length is 16 residues. The V gene end was trimmed by 0 bases and the J gene end by 4 bases; junction bases not matched to a gene: 8. This clonotype has more than one count but fewer than ten. This receptor was identified in a human donor in good health. Some libraries in this study had Jurkat cell RNA spiked in. Sample: naive CD8+ T cells from blood, with Jurkat cell RNA spiked in. The sample's subset: FACS-sorted CD8+CD4-CCR7+CD45RA+ naive T cells. The chain carries TRBV9 and TRBJ1-1, with TRBD1 identical over 8 bases. As DNA, the CDR3 is TGTGCCAGCAGCGTAGGAAAACGGACAGGGATCACTGAAGCTTTCTTT. It is translated as CASSVGKRTGITEAFF.